The subject of this entry is one TCR beta chain. A single record per CDR3 protein comes from TCRdb applying MiXCR to the 5' RACE reads. The sample lists fewer than 900,000 distinct CDR3 sequences; 18% were seen once. From germline, CDR1 is SGHRS and CDR2 YFSETQ. V was clipped by 4 bases and J by 7 bases; unmatched bases: 10. The CDR3 totals 14 residues. This entry comes from a study of identical twins. These same data were also listed under a study on T cells expressing NK-cell markers.

Sequencing was performed on PBMCs. The chain employs TRBV5-1 and TRBJ2-7; 8 positions match TRBD1. This sequence originates from a woman between 18 and 29 years old in good health. This chain's CDR3 is CASSIGQGPQEQYF. In nucleotides, the CDR3 is TGCGCCAGCAGCATCGGACAGGGACCCCAGGAGCAGTACTTC.